A single sample gave rise to the 14 T cell receptor beta chains below, sequenced in a study of OX40 agonist ivuxolimab in advanced cancers. Using immunoSEQ multiplex PCR, the repertoire was profiled, and TCRdb retains in-frame clones only, with some absent. The sample gives some 50,000 clones, roughly 80% of which show up once; approximately 2.8% is in the top ten. This material consisted of CD4+ or CD8+ T cells sorted from blood, taken in a trial of the OX40 agonist ivuxolimab. The receptors originated from an adult with an advanced solid tumor such as melanoma, head and neck, liver or kidney cancer.

V and J are TRBV27 and TRBJ2-3, with D maybe TRBD2 (5 bases). The CDR3 runs to 14 residues. Germline loops: CDR1 MNHEY, CDR2 SMNVEV (reference sequence). V was shortened by 4 bases and J by 6 bases, with 14 bases between the two germline ends. This chain's CDR3 is CASSSLNSGDTQYF. DNA of the CDR3: TGTGCCAGCAGTTCCCTCAACTCGGGGGATACGCAGTATTTT.

V is TRBV6-1 and J is TRBJ1-2; D gene unclear. The CDR3 runs 16 residues. CDR1 is MNHNS, CDR2 SASEGT, per germline. Trimming stripped 1 base from V and 8 bases from J, with 20 bases between. The CDR3 loop reads CASSEELRVGPGGYTF. The CDR3 region has the DNA TGTGCCAGCAGTGAAGAGCTTCGTGTCGGCCCGGGAGGCTACACCTTC.

The rearrangement joins TRBV5-6 to TRBJ2-1; 10 nucleotides agree with TRBD2. CDR3 length: 15 amino acids. Trimming removed 5 bases from V and 7 bases from J; junction bases left unmatched: 9. The germline V gene encodes CDR1 SGHDT and CDR2 YYEEEE. CDR3 loop: CASRFGLAVTNEQFF. CDR3 coding DNA: TGTGCCAGCAGGTTCGGACTAGCGGTGACTAATGAGCAGTTCTTC. The full variable domain, its missing parts supplied by reference TRBV5-6 and TRBJ2-1, is DAGVTQSPTHLIKTRGQQVTLRCSPKSGHDTVSWYQQALGQGPQFIFQYYEEEERQRGNFPDRFSGHQFPNYSSELNVNALLLGDSALYLCASRFGLAVTNEQFFGPGTRLTVL.

The genes are TRBV10-3 and TRBJ2-3; 8 bases are a match to TRBD1. The CDR3 loop spans 15 amino acids. Per germline, CDR1 ENHRY and CDR2 SYGVKD. Unmatched junction bases numbered 15, after V lost 11 bases and J lost 5 bases. The CDR3, as DNA: TGTGCCGGTTCAGTGGGCAGGGGGCGAAGAGATACGCAGTATTTT. Its translation: CAGSVGRGRRDTQYF.

This rearrangement joins TRBV5-1 to TRBJ2-1; maybe TRBD1 (6 bases). The germline V and J ends were trimmed by 5 bases and 6 bases, with 18 bases remaining between them. This CDR3 is 15 amino acids long. Germline V gene data show CDR1 as SGHRS and CDR2 as YFSETQ. CDR3 sequence reads: CASSQQGPQVNEQFF. The DNA of the CDR3 is TGCGCCAGCAGTCAACAGGGCCCCCAAGTCAATGAGCAGTTCTTC.

The chain is built from TRBV5-1 and TRBJ2-3; tentatively, D is TRBD1 or TRBD2 (5 bases each). Germline-derived CDR1 and CDR2 are SGHRS and YFSETQ. V lost 2 bases and J lost 2, with 12 bases in between. CDR3 length equals 15 residues. The CDR3 sequence: CASSFGASSTDTQYF. CDR3 coding DNA: TGCGCCAGCAGCTTCGGGGCCTCCTCCACAGATACGCAGTATTTT.

The rearrangement joins TRBV5-5 to TRBJ1-2; the D is unclear. The CDR3 is 12 residues long. The V end lost 0 bases, the J end lost 2 bases, and 2 bases lay between the germline ends. The germline CDR1 and CDR2 sequences are SGHKS and YYEKEE (reference sequence). The CDR3 protein is CASSLENYGYTF. In DNA, the CDR3 is TGTGCCAGCAGCTTGGAGAACTATGGCTACACCTTC.

This clone was seen once. The gene calls are TRBV9 and TRBJ1-5, with 7 bases identical to TRBD1. This CDR3 is 16 amino acids long. Germline loops: CDR1 SGDLS, CDR2 YYNGEE. Trimming took 0 bases from V and 4 from J; bases not matched to a gene: 7. The CDR3 region is CASSVGVGTENQPQHF. CDR3 bases: TGTGCCAGCAGCGTAGGGGTGGGGACAGAGAATCAGCCCCAGCATTTT. The complete variable domain, with remaining parts taken from reference TRBV9 and TRBJ1-5, reads DSGVTQTPKHLITATGQRVTLRCSPRSGDLSVYWYQQSLDQGLQFLIQYYNGEERAKGNILERFSAQQFPDLHSELNLSSLELGDSALYFCASSVGVGTENQPQHFGDGTRLSIL.

This clone was counted a single time. V usage is TRBV6-5 and J usage is TRBJ1-6, with no clear D. Germline values: CDR1 MNHEY, CDR2 SVGAGI. V was pared by 1 base and J by 6 bases, with 13 bases between. This CDR3 is 16 amino acids long. The CDR3: CASSYWAIGSNSPLHF. CDR3 DNA sequence: TGTGCCAGCAGTTACTGGGCTATAGGGAGTAATTCACCCCTCCACTTT.

Concerning this clone: One end of the junction varies from germline; a read error may be responsible. CDR3 nucleotide sequence: TGTGCTAGCAGCTCTGGGACTAGCGGGGGCCTGAACACCGGGGAGCTGTTTTTT. Translation: CASSSGTSGGLNTGELFF. The chain links TRBV7-7 to TRBJ2-2; 14 bases fit TRBD2. The CDR3 runs to 18 residues. Germline loops: CDR1 SSHAT, CDR2 FNYEAQ (reference sequence). The variable domain in full, with the rest retrieved from reference TRBV7-7 and TRBJ2-2, is GAGVSQSPRYKVTKRGQDVTLRCDPISSHATLYWYQQALGQGPEFLTYFNYEAQPDKSGLPSDRFSAERPEGSISTLTIQRTEQRDSAMYRCASSSGTSGGLNTGELFFGEGSRLTVL.

The chain recombines TRBV28 with TRBJ2-4; weak D call: TRBD1 (5 bases). V was shortened by 8 bases and J by 5 bases, with 19 bases between the two germline ends. The CDR3 sequence is 15 residues long. Germline lookup yields CDR1 MDHEN and CDR2 SYDVKM. CDR3 sequence: CASAPPQGFQNIQYF. The CDR3 DNA reads TGTGCCAGCGCCCCCCCCCAGGGTTTCCAAAACATTCAGTACTTC. Together with reference TRBV28 and TRBJ2-4, the CDR3 gives the full variable domain: DVKVTQSSRYLVKRTGEKVFLECVQDMDHENMFWYRQDPGLGLRLIYFSYDVKMKEKGDIPEGYSVSREKKERFSLILESASTNQTSMYLCASAPPQGFQNIQYFGAGTRLSVL.

This CDR3 is CASSLMPDQETQYF. In DNA form, the CDR3 reads TGCGCCAGCAGCTTAATGCCCGACCAAGAGACCCAGTACTTC. The chain employs TRBV5-1 and TRBJ2-5; D call uncertain. V was shortened by 2 bases and J by 0 bases, with 8 bases between the two germline ends. The germline CDR1 and CDR2 sequences are SGHRS and YFSETQ. This CDR3 has 14 residues.

The chain is built from TRBV7-2 and TRBJ1-2, with D unresolved. The CDR3 is 13 residues long. V dropped 3 bases and J dropped 3 bases, with 8 bases sitting between them. Looked up from germline, CDR1 is SGHTA and CDR2 is FQGNSA. The CDR3 protein is CASSFGVDYGYTF. DNA for the CDR3: TGTGCCAGCAGCTTCGGGGTAGACTATGGCTACACCTTC. The full variable domain, rest sourced from reference TRBV7-2 and TRBJ1-2, is GAGVSQSPSNKVTEKGKDVELRCDPISGHTALYWYRQSLGQGLEFLIYFQGNSAPDKSGLPSDRFSAERTGGSVSTLTIQRTQQEDSAVYLCASSFGVDYGYTFGSGTRLTVV.

This chain connects TRBV7-2 to TRBJ1-5; 8 nucleotides agree with TRBD1. The length of the CDR3 is 15 residues. V shed 3 bases and J 0 bases; nucleotides not matched to a gene: 1. Germline CDR1 reads SGHTA; CDR2 reads FQGNSA. CDR3 DNA sequence: TGTGCCAGCAGCTTGACAGGGGATAGCAATCAGCCCCAGCATTTT. Its protein is CASSLTGDSNQPQHF. Supplemented by reference TRBV7-2 and TRBJ1-5, the full variable domain reads GAGVSQSPSNKVTEKGKDVELRCDPISGHTALYWYRQSLGQGLEFLIYFQGNSAPDKSGLPSDRFSAERTGGSVSTLTIQRTQQEDSAVYLCASSLTGDSNQPQHFGDGTRLSIL.